The 29 T cell receptor beta chains listed next were all sequenced from one sample in a study of shared clonotypes between healthy human individuals. Only in-frame clones appear in the TCRdb table, and some are missing; sequencing was by immunoSEQ multiplex PCR. This table holds a few million clones, around nine tenths found once. Sequenced sample: naive CD4+ T cells sorted from blood. This sample's subset: CD45RA+ positively selected. Source of these receptors: a man aged 18 to 30 in good health.

V and J are TRBV27 and TRBJ2-7; TRBD1 might be the D (5 bases). The germline CDR1 and CDR2 sequences are MNHEY and SMNVEV (reference sequence). This CDR3 has 13 residues. The V end was cut by 5 bases, the J end by 7 bases, with 15 bases between. Written as DNA, the CDR3 is TGTGCCAGCAGTCTCCGGCAGGGTGGAGAGCAGTACTTC. The encoded protein is CASSLRQGGEQYF.

This chain joins TRBV5-1 and TRBJ1-1, with TRBD1 identical over 11 bases. The CDR3 covers 15 residues. Per the germline V gene, CDR1 is SGHRS and CDR2 is YFSETQ. V gave up 4 bases and J gave up 4 bases; unmatched junction bases: 6. The chain's CDR3 is CASSPWTGGSTEAFF. CDR3 coding DNA: TGCGCCAGCAGCCCTTGGACAGGGGGCTCCACTGAAGCTTTCTTT.

The chain is built from TRBV6-5 and TRBJ2-7, with D perhaps being TRBD1 or TRBD2 (5 bases each). Per the germline V gene, CDR1 is MNHEY and CDR2 is SVGAGI. The CDR3 totals 14 residues. Trimming cost V 6 bases and J 4 bases, with 16 bases left between them. This CDR3 reads CASSRDPTNYEQYF. Here the CDR3 DNA reads TGTGCCAGCAGCCGGGACCCCACCAATTACGAGCAGTACTTC.

The V and J genes are TRBV7-6 and TRBJ2-1, with TRBD2 matching over 8 bases. The junction had 8 bases not matched to a gene; V was cut back by 0 bases and J by 7 bases. The germline CDR1 and CDR2 sequences are SGHVS and FNYEAQ. The CDR3 is 16 residues long. CDR3 coding DNA: TGTGCCAGCAGCTTAGCTTGGGCTAGCGGGCTGAATGAGCAGTTCTTC. It specifies CASSLAWASGLNEQFF.

The CDR3: CASGLVPDGYTF. CDR3 coding DNA: TGTGCTAGTGGTTTGGTACCCGATGGCTACACCTTC. The V call is TRBV12-5, the J call TRBJ1-2; D remains unclear. The germline gives CDR1 LGHNT, CDR2 FRNRAP. The CDR3 covers 12 residues. Trimming stripped 0 bases from V and 6 bases from J, with 5 bases between.

This rearrangement joins TRBV6-5 to TRBJ2-3, with D unresolved. The germline gives CDR1 MNHEY, CDR2 SVGAGI. The CDR3 contains 14 residues. V was trimmed by 0 bases and J by 6 bases, leaving 10 bases between them. CDR3 in DNA: TGTGCCAGCAGTTACTCGACACTTACCGATACGCAGTATTTT. Its protein is CASSYSTLTDTQYF.

The chain carries TRBV30 and TRBJ2-7; D is uncertain. Trimming left V 3 bases short and J 2 bases short, with 14 bases between. This CDR3 contains 14 residues. Germline CDR1 reads GTSNPN; CDR2 reads SVGIG (reference sequence). The CDR3 region has the DNA TGTGCCTGGAGCCCGAACGTGGGCCCCTACGAGCAGTACTTC. Protein: CAWSPNVGPYEQYF.

The V and J genes are TRBV14 and TRBJ1-1; D remains unclear. Trimming pared 1 base from V and 1 base from J, leaving 7 bases between. Per germline, CDR1 SGHDN and CDR2 FVKESK. This CDR3 contains 14 residues. CDR3 amino acids: CASSQGRGNTEAFF. CDR3 in DNA: TGTGCCAGCAGCCAAGGGCGGGGGAACACTGAAGCTTTCTTT.

The rearrangement uses TRBV5-6 and TRBJ2-5; no firm D call. CDR1 is SGHDT and CDR2 is YYEEEE in the germline V gene. The CDR3 is 14 amino acids. V lost 7 bases to trimming and J lost 2 bases, with 15 bases between them. The CDR3 sequence: CASAPQVGQETQYF. CDR3 nucleotides: TGTGCCAGCGCCCCCCAGGTGGGGCAAGAGACCCAGTACTTC.

The CDR3 region has the DNA TGTGCCAGCAGAGGGACAGGTTACAATGAGCAGTTCTTC. This encodes CASRGTGYNEQFF. This chain links TRBV6-1 with TRBJ2-1; TRBD1 matches at 8 bases. There are 13 residues in the CDR3. Germline trimming cut 6 bases from V and 4 bases from J; bases unmatched to any gene: 2. Germline V gives CDR1 MNHNS, CDR2 SASEGT.

V gene TRBV10-2 combines with J gene TRBJ2-3, with 14 bases that match TRBD2. Per germline, CDR1 WSHSY and CDR2 SAAADI. Losses at the gene ends were 0 bases for V and 8 bases for J; bases not matched to a gene: 4. The length of the CDR3 is 16 residues. CDR3 loop: CASSESTSGGAGTQYF. In DNA form, the CDR3 reads TGCGCCAGCAGTGAGTCGACTAGCGGGGGGGCCGGTACGCAGTATTTT.

This clone is a singleton in its sample. The chain links TRBV28 to TRBJ1-1, with D maybe TRBD1 (6 bases). Germline V gene sequence: CDR1 MDHEN, CDR2 SYDVKM. This CDR3 region has 12 residues. V was clipped by 4 bases and J by 8 bases, with 11 bases between them. The CDR3 protein is CASSSLQGEAFF. CDR3 in DNA: TGTGCCAGCAGTTCTCTACAGGGCGAAGCTTTCTTT.

Comment on this clone: The sample carries other DNA sequences with the same CDR3. The gene calls are TRBV7-3 and TRBJ2-2; unclear D gene. Looked up from germline, CDR1 is SGHTA and CDR2 is FQGTGA. Trimming pared 4 bases from V and 4 bases from J, leaving 4 bases between. This CDR3 has 12 amino acids. The CDR3 nucleotides are TGTGCCAGCAGCTCGGTCACCGGGGAGCTGTTTTTT. Translation gives CASSSVTGELFF.

V gene TRBV4-1 combines with J gene TRBJ2-5; the D is unclear. This CDR3 is 14 amino acids long. Trimming removed 4 bases from V and 1 base from J, with 10 bases in between. Looked up from germline, CDR1 is MGHRA and CDR2 is YSYEKL. CDR3 bases: TGCGCCAGCAGCCCAATCTGGCCCCAAGAGACCCAGTACTTC. Its translation is CASSPIWPQETQYF.

This clone was seen once. The gene calls are TRBV29-1 and TRBJ1-3; possibly TRBD1 for D (6 bases). V was cut by 6 bases and J by 0 bases, with 9 bases left in between. This CDR3 region has 13 residues. The V gene's germline CDR1 is SQVTM and CDR2 ANQGSEA. CDR3 sequence reads: CSVYRDSGNTIYF. The CDR3 DNA follows: TGCAGCGTATACAGGGACTCTGGAAACACCATATATTTT.

Concerning this clone itself: This CDR3 is also generated by other DNA sequences in the sample. This rearrangement joins TRBV9 to TRBJ2-7, with TRBD2 identical over 10 bases. J was trimmed by 5 bases and V by 0 bases; bases with no gene match: 5. Germline assignment: CDR1 SGDLS and CDR2 YYNGEE. The CDR3 length is 15 residues. Here the CDR3 reads CASSVALAGVDEQYF. The CDR3 DNA follows: TGTGCCAGCAGCGTAGCCCTAGCGGGAGTGGACGAGCAGTACTTC.

This chain links TRBV21-1 with TRBJ2-5; TRBD2 is the table's D call, not checked against the DNA. TRBV21-1 counts as a pseudogene. CDR3 length equals 16 residues. CDR3 sequence (DNA): TGTGCCAGCAGGAAACCCACTAGCGGGGGGCAAGAGACCCAGTACTTC. Protein sequence: CASRKPTSGGQETQYF.

DNA of the CDR3: TGTGCCAGCAGCCCGACCGGGACTACCGACGATGAGCAGTTCTTC. Protein sequence: CASSPTGTTDDEQFF. The rearrangement joins TRBV11-2 to TRBJ2-1; 7 nucleotides line up with TRBD2. Germline V CDR1 and CDR2: SGHAT, FQNNGV. The V and J ends lost 5 bases and 8 bases, in that order; junction bases with no gene match: 12. CDR3 length: 15 amino acids.

The chain joins TRBV10-3 to TRBJ2-1, with D perhaps matching TRBD2 (6 bases). Looked up from germline, CDR1 is ENHRY and CDR2 is SYGVKD. The CDR3 extends over 18 amino acids. V dropped 3 bases and J dropped 0 bases, with 18 bases sitting between them. The CDR3 region is CAISDSLYRESSYNEQFF. CDR3 DNA: TGTGCCATCAGTGATTCCCTTTACCGGGAGTCCTCCTACAATGAGCAGTTCTTC.

This chain uses TRBV2 with TRBJ2-3, with TRBD2 matching 7 bases. CDR1 and CDR2 (germline): SNHLY, FYNNEI. The V gene end was trimmed by 8 bases and the J gene end by 6 bases; junction bases not matched to a gene: 8. The CDR3 is made up of 13 amino acids. DNA for the CDR3: TGTGCCAGCGGGGGGGACCTAAAGGATACGCAGTATTTT. It codes for CASGGDLKDTQYF. The full variable domain, completed using reference TRBV2 and TRBJ2-3, is EPEVTQTPSHQVTQMGQEVILRCVPISNHLYFYWYRQILGQKVEFLVSFYNNEISEKSEIFDDQFSVERPDGSNFTLKIRSTKLEDSAMYFCASGGDLKDTQYFGPGTRLTVL.

This chain joins TRBV10-3 and TRBJ2-1; tentatively, D is TRBD1 or TRBD2 (5 bases each). V was pared by 4 bases and J by 8 bases, with 18 bases between. CDR1 ENHRY and CDR2 SYGVKD come from the germline V gene. The CDR3 extends over 15 amino acids. CDR3 DNA sequence: TGTGCCATCAGTGTGAGAGGGACCCTTTCAGATGAGCAGTTCTTC. Protein sequence: CAISVRGTLSDEQFF.

V usage is TRBV7-2 and J usage is TRBJ1-3; D unclear. Trimming left V 0 bases short and J 1 base short, with 7 bases between. The germline gives CDR1 SGHTA, CDR2 FQGNSA. The CDR3 extends over 15 amino acids. The DNA of the CDR3 is TGTGCCAGCAGCTTAGCTCCGGGTTCTGGAAACACCATATATTTT. This gives the protein CASSLAPGSGNTIYF.

With respect to this clone: This sample also contains other DNA sequences that code for the same CDR3. The rearrangement joins TRBV6-1 to TRBJ2-7, with D hard to call. The length of the CDR3 is 12 residues. V was pared by 0 bases and J by 5 bases, with 5 bases between. The germline V gene has CDR1 MNHNS and CDR2 SASEGT. The DNA of the CDR3 is TGTGCCAGCAGTGAAGCTCGGAACGAGCAGTACTTC. It encodes CASSEARNEQYF.

The genes are TRBV13 and TRBJ2-3, with 8 bases identical to TRBD2. Germline V CDR1 and CDR2: PRHDT, FYEKMQ (reference sequence). The CDR3 covers 15 residues. Trimming removed 1 base from V and 5 bases from J; junction bases left unmatched: 5. The CDR3 sequence: CASSLVALAGDTQYF. CDR3 DNA sequence: TGTGCCAGCAGCTTAGTAGCCCTAGCGGGAGATACGCAGTATTTT.

The chain has TRBV6-1 and TRBJ2-2, with a possible D match to TRBD1 (6 bases). The CDR3 totals 15 residues. The V and J ends lost 0 bases and 6 bases respectively, with 11 bases between them. Germline CDR1 is MNHNS and CDR2 is SASEGT. The CDR3 reads CASSEAGALAGELFF. The CDR3 nucleotides are TGTGCCAGCAGTGAAGCGGGGGCGTTAGCCGGGGAGCTGTTTTTT.

The chain recombines TRBV7-2 with TRBJ2-1; 14 bases are a match to TRBD2. Germline V CDR1 and CDR2: SGHTA, FQGNSA. The J segment lost 8 bases and the V segment lost 1 base, leaving 4 bases of the junction unmatched. The CDR3 contains 16 residues. CDR3 loop: CASSLGTSGGIDEQFF. The DNA of the CDR3 is TGTGCCAGCAGCTTAGGGACTAGCGGGGGGATCGATGAGCAGTTCTTC.

The rearrangement links TRBV5-4 to TRBJ2-6; 10 nucleotides line up with TRBD1. The germline gives CDR1 SGHNT, CDR2 YYREEE (reference sequence). Trimming took 7 bases from V and 1 from J; bases not matched to a gene: 8. The CDR3 sequence is 17 residues long. In DNA form, the CDR3 reads TGTGCCAGCTCCCGGGACAGGGGACCTTCTGGGGCCAACGTCCTGACTTTC. Translating it yields CASSRDRGPSGANVLTF.

The table lists this clone with a few counts. Other DNA sequences within the sample encode an identical CDR3. The gene calls are TRBV4-1 and TRBJ1-4; 7 bases are a match to TRBD1. Germline assignment: CDR1 MGHRA and CDR2 YSYEKL. Germline trimming cut 1 base from V and 3 bases from J; bases unmatched to any gene: 2. The CDR3 totals 15 residues. The CDR3 region has the DNA TGCGCCAGCAGCCAAGTTGGGACAGCTAATGAAAAACTGTTTTTT. Its protein is CASSQVGTANEKLFF.

The gene calls are TRBV7-9 and TRBJ2-5; tentative D call: TRBD2 (5 bases). Germline CDR1 and CDR2: SEHNR and FQNEAQ (reference sequence). Between the trimmed V and J ends, which lost 1 base and 3 bases, there was a span of 21 bases. CDR3 length: 18 amino acids. The CDR3 sequence: CASSLGRGGSQLKETQYF. The CDR3 DNA reads TGTGCCAGCAGCTTAGGGAGAGGAGGTTCCCAATTAAAAGAGACCCAGTACTTC.